This record concerns one T cell receptor beta chain sequence. The antigen remains undetermined. The likely explanation is a read error, given a far larger clone one base away. These data originate in a study of T-cell memory formation after mild COVID-19. TCRdb used MiXCR to reprocess the 5' RACE reads, holding one entry per CDR3 protein. Altogether about 400,000 distinct CDR3 sequences are present, roughly a quarter being singletons, with the ten largest covering around 9%. Study-wide points: Clonal second-wave expansions that peaked on day 37 had unconfirmed SARS-CoV-2 specificity. That cross-reactive memory joined was suggested by some responding clones appearing in pre-infection memory. Contracting clones, day 15 to 85, had balanced CD4/CD8, and later expanders favored CD4+.

Trimming took 6 bases from V and 0 from J, leaving 6 bases between them. This CDR3 spans 12 amino acids. The sequence was collected from an adult woman who had mild COVID-19 (a few samples of this study predate the infection). Cell type and time point are not known. The chain carries TRBV12-3 or TRBV12-4 and TRBJ2-7; D unresolved. Specimen: PBMCs or a T cell subset sorted from them (not recorded which). In nucleotides, the CDR3 is TGTGCCAGCAGCATGAGCTCCTACGAGCAGTACTTC. Its protein product is CASSMSSYEQYF.